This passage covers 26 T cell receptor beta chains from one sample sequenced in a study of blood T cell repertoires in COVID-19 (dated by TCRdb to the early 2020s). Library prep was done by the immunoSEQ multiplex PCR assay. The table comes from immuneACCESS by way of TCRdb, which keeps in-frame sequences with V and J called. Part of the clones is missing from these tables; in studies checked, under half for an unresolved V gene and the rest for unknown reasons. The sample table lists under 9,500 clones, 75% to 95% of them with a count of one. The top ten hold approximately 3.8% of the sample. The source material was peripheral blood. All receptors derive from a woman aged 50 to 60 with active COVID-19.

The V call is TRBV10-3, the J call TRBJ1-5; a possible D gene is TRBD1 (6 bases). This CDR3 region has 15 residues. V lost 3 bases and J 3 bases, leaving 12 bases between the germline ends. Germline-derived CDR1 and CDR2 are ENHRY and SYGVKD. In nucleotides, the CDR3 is TGTGCCATCAGTGAAGGGACATCGATCAATCAGCCCCAGCATTTT. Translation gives CAISEGTSINQPQHF.

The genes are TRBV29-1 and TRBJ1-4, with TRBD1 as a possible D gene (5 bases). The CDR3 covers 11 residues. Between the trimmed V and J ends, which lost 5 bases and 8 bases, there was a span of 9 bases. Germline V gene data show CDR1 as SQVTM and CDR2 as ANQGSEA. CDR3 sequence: CSVSRAEKLFF. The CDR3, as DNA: TGCAGCGTTAGCAGGGCGGAAAAACTGTTTTTT.

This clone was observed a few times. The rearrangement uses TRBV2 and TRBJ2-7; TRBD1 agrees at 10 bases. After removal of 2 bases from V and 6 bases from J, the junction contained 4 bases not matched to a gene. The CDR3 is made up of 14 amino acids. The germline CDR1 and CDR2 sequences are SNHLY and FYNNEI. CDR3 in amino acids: CASSEFRTGGEQYF. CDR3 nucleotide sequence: TGTGCCAGCAGTGAATTTAGGACAGGGGGCGAGCAGTACTTC.

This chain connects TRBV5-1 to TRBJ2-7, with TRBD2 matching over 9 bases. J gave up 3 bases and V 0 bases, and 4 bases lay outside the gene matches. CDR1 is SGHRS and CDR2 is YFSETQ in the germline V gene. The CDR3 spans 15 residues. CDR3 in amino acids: CASSLGFSGSYEQYF. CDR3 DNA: TGCGCCAGCAGCTTGGGGTTTAGCGGGAGCTACGAGCAGTACTTC.

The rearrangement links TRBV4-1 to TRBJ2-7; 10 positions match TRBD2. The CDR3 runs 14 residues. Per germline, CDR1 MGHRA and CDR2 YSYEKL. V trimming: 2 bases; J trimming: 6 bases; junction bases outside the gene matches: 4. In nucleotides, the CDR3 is TGCGCCAGCAGCCAAAGGCCTAGCGGGGGCGAGCAGTACTTC. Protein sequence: CASSQRPSGGEQYF.

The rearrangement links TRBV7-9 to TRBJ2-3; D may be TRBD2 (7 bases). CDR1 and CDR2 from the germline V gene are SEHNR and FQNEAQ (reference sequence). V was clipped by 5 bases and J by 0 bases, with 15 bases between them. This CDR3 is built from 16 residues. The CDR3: CASSPRGDISTDTQYF. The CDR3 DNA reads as TGTGCCAGCAGCCCCCGGGGGGACATTAGCACAGATACGCAGTATTTT.

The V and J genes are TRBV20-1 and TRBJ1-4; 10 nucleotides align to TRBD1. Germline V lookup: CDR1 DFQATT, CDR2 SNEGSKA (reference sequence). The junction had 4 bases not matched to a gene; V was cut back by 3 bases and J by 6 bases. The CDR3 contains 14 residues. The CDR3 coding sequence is TGCAGTGCTAGTCGGGGGACAGGGGATGAAAAACTGTTTTTT. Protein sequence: CSASRGTGDEKLFF.

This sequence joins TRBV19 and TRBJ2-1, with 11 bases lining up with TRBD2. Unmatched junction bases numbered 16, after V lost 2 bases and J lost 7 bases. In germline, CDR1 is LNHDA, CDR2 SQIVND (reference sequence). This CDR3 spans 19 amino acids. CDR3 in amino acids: CASSIFFLSGLAGGNEQFF. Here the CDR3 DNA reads TGTGCCAGTAGTATATTTTTTCTTTCGGGGCTAGCGGGAGGAAATGAGCAGTTCTTC.

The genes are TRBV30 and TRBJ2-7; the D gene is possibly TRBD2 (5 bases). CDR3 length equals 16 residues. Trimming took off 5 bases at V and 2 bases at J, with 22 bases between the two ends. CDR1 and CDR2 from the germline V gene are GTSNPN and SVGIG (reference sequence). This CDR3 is CAWSPIDGIATYEQYF. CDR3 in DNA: TGTGCCTGGTCTCCTATCGATGGGATAGCGACCTACGAGCAGTACTTC.

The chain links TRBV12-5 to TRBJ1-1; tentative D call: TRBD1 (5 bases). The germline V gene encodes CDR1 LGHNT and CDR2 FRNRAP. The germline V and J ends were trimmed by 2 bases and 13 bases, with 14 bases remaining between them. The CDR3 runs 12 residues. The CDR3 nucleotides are TGTGCTAGTGGTTTGTCAAGGGGCCCCGGTTTCTTT. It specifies CASGLSRGPGFF.

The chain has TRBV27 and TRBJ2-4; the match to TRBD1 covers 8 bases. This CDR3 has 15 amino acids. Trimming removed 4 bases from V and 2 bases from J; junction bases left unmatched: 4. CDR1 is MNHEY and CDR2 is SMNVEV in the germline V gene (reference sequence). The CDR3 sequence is CASSWAGGTKNIQYF. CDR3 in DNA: TGTGCCAGCAGTTGGGCAGGGGGCACCAAAAACATTCAGTACTTC.

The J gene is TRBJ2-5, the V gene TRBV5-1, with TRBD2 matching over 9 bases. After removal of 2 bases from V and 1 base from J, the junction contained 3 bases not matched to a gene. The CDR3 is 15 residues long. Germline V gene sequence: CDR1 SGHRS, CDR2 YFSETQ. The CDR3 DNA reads TGCGCCAGCAGCTTCGGGACTAGCAGCCAAGAGACCCAGTACTTC. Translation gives CASSFGTSSQETQYF.

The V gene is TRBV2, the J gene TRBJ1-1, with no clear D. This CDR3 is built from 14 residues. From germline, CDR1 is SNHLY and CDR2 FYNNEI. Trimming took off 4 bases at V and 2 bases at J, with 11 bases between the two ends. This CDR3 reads CASSGLESNTEAFF. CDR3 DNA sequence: TGTGCCAGCAGTGGTTTGGAGAGTAACACTGAAGCTTTCTTT.

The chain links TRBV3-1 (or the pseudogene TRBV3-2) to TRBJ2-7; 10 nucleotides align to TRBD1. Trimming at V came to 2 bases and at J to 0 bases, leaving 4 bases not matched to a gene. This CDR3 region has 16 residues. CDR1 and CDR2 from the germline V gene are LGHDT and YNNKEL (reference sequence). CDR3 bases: TGTGCCAGCAGCCAAAGCGGGACAGGGGTCTCCTACGAGCAGTACTTC. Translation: CASSQSGTGVSYEQYF.

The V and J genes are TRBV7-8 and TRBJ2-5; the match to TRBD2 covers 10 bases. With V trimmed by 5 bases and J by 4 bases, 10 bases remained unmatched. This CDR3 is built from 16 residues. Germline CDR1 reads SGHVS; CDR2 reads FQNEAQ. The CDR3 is CASSRVLAGGGETQYF. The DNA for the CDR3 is TGTGCCAGCAGCCGGGTGTTAGCGGGAGGCGGAGAGACCCAGTACTTC. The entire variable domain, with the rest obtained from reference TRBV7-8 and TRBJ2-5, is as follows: GAGVSQSPRYKVAKRGQDVALRCDPISGHVSLFWYQQALGQGPEFLTYFQNEAQLDKSGLPSDRFFAERPEGSVSTLKIQRTQQEDSAVYLCASSRVLAGGGETQYFGPGTRLLVL.

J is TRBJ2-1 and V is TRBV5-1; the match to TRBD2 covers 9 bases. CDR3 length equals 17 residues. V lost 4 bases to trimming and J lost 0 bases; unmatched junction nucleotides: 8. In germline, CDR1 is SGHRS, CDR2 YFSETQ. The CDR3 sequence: CASSLLAGLSSYNEQFF. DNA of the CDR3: TGCGCCAGCAGCCTCCTAGCGGGACTGTCCTCCTACAATGAGCAGTTCTTC.

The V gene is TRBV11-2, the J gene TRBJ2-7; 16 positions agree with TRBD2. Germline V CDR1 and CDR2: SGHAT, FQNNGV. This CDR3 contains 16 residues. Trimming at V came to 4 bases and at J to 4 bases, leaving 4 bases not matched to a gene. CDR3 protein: CASSWGLAGGEYEQYF. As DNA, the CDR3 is TGTGCCAGCAGCTGGGGACTAGCGGGAGGGGAGTACGAGCAGTACTTC.

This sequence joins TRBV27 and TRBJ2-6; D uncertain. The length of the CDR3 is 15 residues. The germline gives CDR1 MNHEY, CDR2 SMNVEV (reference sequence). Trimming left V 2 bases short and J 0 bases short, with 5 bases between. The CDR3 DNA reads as TGTGCCAGCAGTTTAACGAGCTCTGGGGCCAACGTCCTGACTTTC. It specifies CASSLTSSGANVLTF.

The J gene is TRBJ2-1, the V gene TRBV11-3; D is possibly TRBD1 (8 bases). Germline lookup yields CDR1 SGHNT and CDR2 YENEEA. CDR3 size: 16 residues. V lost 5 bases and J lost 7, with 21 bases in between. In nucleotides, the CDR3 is TGTGCCAGCAGCGGACAGGGTGCGGGAGATGTAAATGAGCAGTTCTTC. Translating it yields CASSGQGAGDVNEQFF.

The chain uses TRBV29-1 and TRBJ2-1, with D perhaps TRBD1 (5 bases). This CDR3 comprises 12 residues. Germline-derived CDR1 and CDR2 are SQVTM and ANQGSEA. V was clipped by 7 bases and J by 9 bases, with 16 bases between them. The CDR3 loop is CSALYHRSEQFF. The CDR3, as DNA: TGCAGCGCCCTCTATCACAGGAGTGAGCAGTTCTTC.

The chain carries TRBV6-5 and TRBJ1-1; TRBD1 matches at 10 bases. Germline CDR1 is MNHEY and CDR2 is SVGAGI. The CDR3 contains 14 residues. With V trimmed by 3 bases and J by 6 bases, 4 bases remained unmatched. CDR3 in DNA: TGTGCCAGCAGTTATGACAGGGGGCAGGCTGAAGCTTTCTTT. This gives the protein CASSYDRGQAEAFF.

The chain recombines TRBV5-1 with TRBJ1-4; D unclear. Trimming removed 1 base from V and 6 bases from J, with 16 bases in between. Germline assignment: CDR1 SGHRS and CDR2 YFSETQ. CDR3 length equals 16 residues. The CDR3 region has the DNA TGCGCCAGCAGCTTGACCGGATCAGCGGCGGATGAAAAACTGTTTTTT. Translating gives CASSLTGSAADEKLFF.

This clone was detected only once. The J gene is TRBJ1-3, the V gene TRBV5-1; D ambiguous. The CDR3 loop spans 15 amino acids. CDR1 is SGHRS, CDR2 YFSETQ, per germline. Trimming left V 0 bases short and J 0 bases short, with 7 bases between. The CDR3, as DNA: TGCGCCAGCAGCTTGGTCCCCGGCTCTGGAAACACCATATATTTT. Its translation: CASSLVPGSGNTIYF.

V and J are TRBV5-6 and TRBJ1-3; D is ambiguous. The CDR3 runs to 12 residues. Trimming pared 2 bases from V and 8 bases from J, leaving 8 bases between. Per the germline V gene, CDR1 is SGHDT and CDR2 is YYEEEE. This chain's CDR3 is CASSFLVDTIYF. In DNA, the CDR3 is TGTGCCAGCAGCTTCCTAGTTGACACCATATATTTT.

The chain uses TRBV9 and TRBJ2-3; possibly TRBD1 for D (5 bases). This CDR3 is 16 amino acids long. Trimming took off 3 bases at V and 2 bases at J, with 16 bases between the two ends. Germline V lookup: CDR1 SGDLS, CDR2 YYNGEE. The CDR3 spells CASSDGAGPFTDTQYF. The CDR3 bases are TGTGCCAGCAGCGATGGGGCAGGGCCCTTCACAGATACGCAGTATTTT.

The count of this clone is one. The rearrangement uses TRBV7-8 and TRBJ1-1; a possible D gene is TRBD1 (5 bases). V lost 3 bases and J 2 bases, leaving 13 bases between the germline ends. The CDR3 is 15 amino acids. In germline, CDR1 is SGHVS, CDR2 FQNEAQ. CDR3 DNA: TGTGCCAGCAGCTTGTATGGACAAACAAACACTGAAGCTTTCTTT. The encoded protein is CASSLYGQTNTEAFF.